This T cell receptor beta chain appears in the sequencing data of a study of T cell responses to AZD1222 COVID-19 vaccine. Points from the study as a whole: Among AZD1222 vaccinees, only 6 or 7 were seropositive at baseline. Donors were chiefly white British, with a greater number of females, and clonal diversity was perhaps underestimated. It was only after the peak T cell response that any repertoires were sampled. Reportedly, close to half of spike-specific TCRs are directed against unmutated variant regions.

Sequencing used immunoSEQ multiplex PCR; TCRdb keeps in-frame clones, though not all of them. The data show some 130,000 clones, with approximately 91% seen just once and around 0.99% held by the top ten. The V and J ends lost 4 bases and 9 bases, in that order; junction bases with no gene match: 14. This CDR3 is 17 amino acids long. In germline, CDR1 is ENHRY, CDR2 SYGVKD. Note on this clone: Antigen: not known.

The clonotype comes from an adult who received the AZD1222 COVID-19 vaccine. V is TRBV10-3 and J is TRBJ2-1; 11 bases are shared with TRBD2. The source was peripheral blood, collected 28 days after the second AZD1222 dose. CDR3 sequence: CAISAQGTSGPGAEQFF. The CDR3 DNA is TGTGCCATCAGTGCCCAAGGGACTAGCGGTCCGGGGGCTGAGCAGTTCTTC.